A few counts support the clone carrying this T cell receptor (beta chain). Its specificity is not known. Generated by immunoSEQ multiplex PCR, the TCRdb table keeps only in-frame clones and is missing some. Of over 45,000 clones in the sample, around 83% are singletons; the top ten hold 0.55% to 0.65%. This sample stems from a study of OX40 agonist ivuxolimab in advanced cancers. General observations from the study: Both blood CD4+ and CD8+ T cells showed clonal growth by week 6 at 0.1 to 3.0 mg/kg.

This specimen consisted of CD4+ or CD8+ T cells sorted from blood, obtained in a trial of the OX40 agonist ivuxolimab. The sequence was collected from an adult with an advanced solid tumor such as melanoma, head and neck, liver or kidney cancer.

CDR3 protein: CASSIRQGSTSNQPQHF. CDR3 bases: TGTGCCAGTAGTATTCGACAGGGGTCCACTAGCAATCAGCCCCAGCATTTT. The chain recombines TRBV19 with TRBJ1-5; 8 nucleotides match TRBD1. This CDR3 spans 17 amino acids. J lost 0 bases, V lost 3 bases, and 7 bases had no gene match. Germline V gene data show CDR1 as LNHDA and CDR2 as SQIVND (reference sequence).